A single TCR beta chain is shown here with its context. Its antigen remains unidentified. The data stem from a study of shared clonotypes between healthy human individuals. Study results and caveats: Sampling involved blood alone; tissue repertoires likely differ. The study generally estimated greater richness for naive than memory subsets.

The material for each subset, its genomic DNA, was split evenly across several immunoSEQ plates. Data came from immunoSEQ multiplex PCR; TCRdb stores just in-frame clones and leaves some out. The table records approximately 2,000,000 clones, around 90% of them present only once. The sequenced material came from naive CD4+ T cells from PBMCs. Subset described: CD45RA+ positively selected. The clonotype comes from a man aged 18 to 30 in good health. Some clones in this sample may be carry-over from other donors' samples.

This CDR3 is CASSQRTSGMWANEQFF. The CDR3 coding sequence is TGTGCCAGCAGCCAGCGGACTAGCGGGATGTGGGCCAATGAGCAGTTCTTC. The rearrangement links TRBV4-2 to TRBJ2-1; TRBD2 matches 12 bases. There are 17 residues in the CDR3. The germline gives CDR1 LGHNA, CDR2 YNFKEQ. V shed 3 bases and J 6 bases; nucleotides not matched to a gene: 9.